Shown below are 12 T cell receptor beta chains from a single sample sequenced in a study of blood T cells in healthy people across ages. With a J-beta primer mix and a sample-barcoded 5' primer, a second PCR ran 7 to 11 cycles. From the 5' RACE reads, TCRdb called clonotypes with MiXCR, one entry per CDR3 protein. Of around 1,600,000 distinct CDR3 sequences in the sample, under 55% were seen once. The sample comprised blood. These TCRs come from a woman aged 18-29 years in good health.

This clonotype has a handful of counts. The chain recombines TRBV20-1 with TRBJ1-5; unclear D gene. Germline V gene sequence: CDR1 DFQATT, CDR2 SNEGSKA (reference sequence). Trimming left V 2 bases short and J 3 bases short, with 14 bases between. The CDR3 totals 15 residues. CDR3 coding DNA: TGCAGTGCTAGATACGGGGAAGGGAACAATCAGCCCCAGCATTTT. Amino acids: CSARYGEGNNQPQHF.

In its sample, this clonotype was seen a few times. The CDR3 coding sequence is TGCAGTGCGACAGGGCTGGTTGGCTACACCTTC. The encoded protein is CSATGLVGYTF. The chain links TRBV20-1 to TRBJ1-2, with 7 bases that match TRBD1. J was trimmed by 7 bases and V by 6 bases; bases with no gene match: 5. Germline V gives CDR1 DFQATT, CDR2 SNEGSKA (reference sequence). This CDR3 spans 11 amino acids.

CDR3 in amino acids: CASSPLSLAGVNEQYF. The CDR3 DNA reads TGTGCCAGCAGCCCCCTCTCACTAGCGGGAGTTAATGAGCAGTACTTC. V gene TRBV7-3 combines with J gene TRBJ2-5; 11 nucleotides align to TRBD2. The CDR3 loop spans 16 amino acids. The V segment lost 5 bases and the J segment 11 bases; nucleotides outside the gene matches: 16. Germline lookup yields CDR1 SGHTA and CDR2 FQGTGA.

This chain connects TRBV29-1 to TRBJ2-5; no clear D. V lost 4 bases, J lost 13 bases, and 22 bases lay in between. The CDR3 covers 13 residues. CDR1 is SQVTM, CDR2 ANQGSEA, per germline. The CDR3 is CSVGEFSGRPGYF. In nucleotides, the CDR3 is TGCAGCGTTGGGGAATTTTCCGGACGTCCCGGGTACTTC.

The CDR3 DNA reads as TGTGCCAGCAGTTTACACAGGGGGATCTACACCTTC. Its protein product is CASSLHRGIYTF. The chain links TRBV12-3 or TRBV12-4 to TRBJ1-2; 8 bases agree with TRBD1. The trim removed 2 bases at V and 10 bases at J, leaving 3 bases unmatched. The CDR3 has 12 residues.

This clonotype was counted a few times. The rearrangement uses TRBV27 and TRBJ1-6; D gene uncertain. The CDR3 consists of 15 residues. Looked up from germline, CDR1 is MNHEY and CDR2 is SMNVEV (reference sequence). The V end was cut by 0 bases, the J end by 7 bases, with 10 bases between. This chain's CDR3 is CASSLSSLVNSPLHF. As DNA, the CDR3 is TGTGCCAGCAGTTTATCCTCTCTGGTCAATTCACCCCTCCACTTT.

In its sample, this clonotype was seen many times. One end of the junction does not line up with germline, which may come from a read error. The chain uses TRBV7-9 and TRBJ2-1; 8 bases map to TRBD2. Germline V gives CDR1 SEHNR, CDR2 FQNEAQ (reference sequence). The CDR3 extends over 14 amino acids. CDR3 coding DNA: TGCGCCAGCAGCTTAGGGCTAGCGGGTAATGAGCAGTTCTTC. It yields the protein CASSLGLAGNEQFF.

The V call is TRBV4-3, the J call TRBJ1-2, with unresolved D. The length of the CDR3 is 15 residues. The germline V gene has CDR1 LGHNA and CDR2 YSLEER. Trimming stripped 0 bases from V and 4 bases from J, with 12 bases between. The CDR3 loop is CASSQEYSAAYGYTF. The CDR3 nucleotides read TGCGCCAGCAGCCAAGAGTATTCGGCGGCCTATGGCTACACCTTC.

The table lists this clonotype with a few counts. CDR3 bases: TGTGCCAGCAGCTTGGTCAGGCCCCCCTACGAGCAGTACTTC. Protein sequence: CASSLVRPPYEQYF. The chain employs TRBV7-8 and TRBJ2-7; D remains ambiguous. Germline V lookup: CDR1 SGHVS, CDR2 FQNEAQ. This CDR3 is 14 amino acids long. The V gene lost 3 bases and the J gene lost 2 bases, with 11 bases spanning the gap.

The chain carries TRBV9 and TRBJ1-1, with D maybe TRBD1 (6 bases). This CDR3 spans 16 amino acids. Germline loops: CDR1 SGDLS, CDR2 YYNGEE. The V end was cut by 1 base, the J end by 0 bases, with 13 bases between. The CDR3 nucleotides are TGTGCCAGCAGCGTAAGCGGGGGGCTCATGAACACTGAAGCTTTCTTT. It specifies CASSVSGGLMNTEAFF. The full variable domain, its missing parts supplied by reference TRBV9 and TRBJ1-1, is DSGVTQTPKHLITATGQRVTLRCSPRSGDLSVYWYQQSLDQGLQFLIQYYNGEERAKGNILERFSAQQFPDLHSELNLSSLELGDSALYFCASSVSGGLMNTEAFFGQGTRLTVV.

The chain employs TRBV5-1 and TRBJ2-7; D is perhaps TRBD2 (6 bases). CDR3 length: 16 amino acids. From germline, CDR1 is SGHRS and CDR2 YFSETQ. Trimming removed 0 bases from V and 0 bases from J, with 13 bases in between. CDR3 sequence (DNA): TGCGCCAGCAGCTTGGGGGACCCGACTAGCTCCTACGAGCAGTACTTC. It is translated as CASSLGDPTSSYEQYF.

This rearrangement joins TRBV7-8 to TRBJ1-1; perhaps TRBD1 as D (5 bases). In germline, CDR1 is SGHVS, CDR2 FQNEAQ. The CDR3 loop spans 16 amino acids. V lost 3 bases and J 1 base, leaving 15 bases between the germline ends. The CDR3 DNA follows: TGTGCCAGCAGCTTGCAGGGAGCAGGTTGGAACACTGAAGCTTTCTTT. Translating it yields CASSLQGAGWNTEAFF.